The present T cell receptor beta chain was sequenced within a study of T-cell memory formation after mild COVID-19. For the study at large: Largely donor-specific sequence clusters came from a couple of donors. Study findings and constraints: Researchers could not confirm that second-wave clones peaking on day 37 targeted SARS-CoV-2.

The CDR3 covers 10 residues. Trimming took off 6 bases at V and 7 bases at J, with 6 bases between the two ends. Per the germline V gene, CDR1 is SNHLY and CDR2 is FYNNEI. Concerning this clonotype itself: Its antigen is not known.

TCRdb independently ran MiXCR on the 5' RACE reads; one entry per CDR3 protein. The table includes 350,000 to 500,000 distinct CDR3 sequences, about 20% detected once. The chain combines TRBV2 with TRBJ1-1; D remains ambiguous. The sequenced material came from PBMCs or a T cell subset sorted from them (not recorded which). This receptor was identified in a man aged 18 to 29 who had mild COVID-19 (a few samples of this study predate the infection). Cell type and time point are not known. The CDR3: CASRYGEAFF. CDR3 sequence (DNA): TGTGCCAGCAGATATGGTGAAGCTTTCTTT.